This is a list of T cell receptor beta chains from one sample in a study of OX40 agonist ivuxolimab in advanced cancers. TCRdb's table, derived via immunoSEQ multiplex PCR, lists solely in-frame clones and lacks some. The sample shows 25,000 to 35,000 clones, approximately 88% of them seen only once. Sequenced here: CD4+ or CD8+ T cells sorted from blood, sampled in a trial of the OX40 agonist ivuxolimab. The receptors were gathered from an adult with an advanced solid tumor such as melanoma, head and neck, liver or kidney cancer. Both conserved end residues are part of each CDR3. The order of the fields is D gene, clone size, J gene, V gene, CDR3 protein, CDR3 DNA. The D gene is left open where the match is weak. The size field is filled for only some rows; it gives once, few, many or a size class.

d_gene: NA
abundance: NA
j_gene: TRBJ1-1
v_gene: TRBV7-6
CDR3aa: CASSLGQGKVQAFF
CDR3nt: TGTGCCAGCAGCTTAGGTCAAGGGAAGGTCCAAGCTTTCTTT

d_gene: NA
abundance: NA
j_gene: TRBJ2-2
v_gene: TRBV4-1
CDR3aa: CASSQDTLPAGPAGLSTGELFF
CDR3nt: TGCGCCAGCAGCCAAGATACCCTACCGGCGGGACCAGCTGGCCTTAGTACCGGGGAGCTGTTTTTT

d_gene: TRBD2
abundance: NA
j_gene: TRBJ2-3
v_gene: TRBV20-1
CDR3aa: CSAAGDTQYF
CDR3nt: TGCAGTGCTGCGGGGGACACGCAGTATTTT

d_gene: NA
abundance: NA
j_gene: TRBJ1-1
v_gene: TRBV5-8
CDR3aa: CASRWPNTEAFF
CDR3nt: TGTGCCAGCAGGTGGCCGAACACTGAAGCTTTCTTT

d_gene: NA
abundance: NA
j_gene: TRBJ1-2
v_gene: TRBV9
CDR3aa: CASSGTAYGYTF
CDR3nt: TGTGCCAGCAGCGGGACAGCCTATGGCTACACCTTC

d_gene: NA
abundance: once
j_gene: TRBJ1-6
v_gene: TRBV6-5
CDR3aa: CASKTGPAGPLHF
CDR3nt: TGTGCCAGCAAGACAGGCCCTGCGGGACCCCTCCACTTT

d_gene: TRBD1
abundance: NA
j_gene: TRBJ2-2
v_gene: TRBV4-2
CDR3aa: CASSQDLGGAWNTGELFF
CDR3nt: TGTGCCAGCAGCCAAGATTTAGGGGGCGCTTGGAACACCGGGGAGCTGTTTTTT

d_gene: NA
abundance: few
j_gene: TRBJ2-1
v_gene: TRBV7-9
CDR3aa: CASSSGNSYNEQFF
CDR3nt: TGTGCCAGCAGCTCAGGAAACTCCTACAATGAGCAGTTCTTC

d_gene: NA
abundance: NA
j_gene: TRBJ1-2
v_gene: TRBV7-9
CDR3aa: CASSLVGSHYGYTF
CDR3nt: TGTGCCAGCAGCTTAGTGGGCAGCCACTATGGCTACACCTTC

d_gene: NA
abundance: NA
j_gene: TRBJ1-4
v_gene: TRBV11-2
CDR3aa: CASTEGEDTTNEKLFF
CDR3nt: TGTGCCAGCACCGAGGGGGAAGATACAACTAATGAAAAACTGTTTTTT

d_gene: NA
abundance: once
j_gene: TRBJ2-7
v_gene: TRBV4-3
CDR3aa: CASSQDSGTGSYEQYF
CDR3nt: TGCGCCAGCAGCCAAGATTCCGGGACGGGCTCCTACGAGCAGTACTTC

d_gene: NA
abundance: NA
j_gene: TRBJ2-7
v_gene: TRBV7-9
CDR3aa: CASSLEGRFTEQYF
CDR3nt: TGTGCCAGCAGCTTAGAGGGCAGGTTTACGGAGCAGTACTTC

d_gene: NA
abundance: NA
j_gene: TRBJ1-3
v_gene: TRBV5-1
CDR3aa: CASSLSRAGGNTIYF
CDR3nt: TGCGCCAGCAGCTTGTCCAGGGCTGGTGGAAACACCATATATTTT

d_gene: NA
abundance: NA
j_gene: TRBJ1-4
v_gene: TRBV10-1
CDR3aa: CASSDGGFEKLFF
CDR3nt: TGCGCCAGCAGTGACGGGGGATTCGAAAAACTGTTTTTT

d_gene: NA
abundance: NA
j_gene: TRBJ2-2
v_gene: TRBV7-6
CDR3aa: CASSLARGLAMNTGELFF
CDR3nt: TGTGCCAGCAGCTTAGCGCGGGGCCTCGCCATGAACACCGGGGAGCTGTTTTTT

d_gene: NA
abundance: medium-sized
j_gene: TRBJ2-7
v_gene: TRBV2
CDR3aa: CASSDSLGAGREQYF
CDR3nt: TGTGCCAGCAGTGACTCACTCGGGGCTGGCCGGGAGCAGTACTTC

d_gene: NA
abundance: NA
j_gene: TRBJ2-5
v_gene: TRBV30
CDR3aa: CAWSARETETQYF
CDR3nt: TGTGCCTGGAGCGCCAGGGAGACGGAGACCCAGTACTTC

d_gene: NA
abundance: NA
j_gene: TRBJ1-5
v_gene: TRBV5-3
CDR3aa: CASSFGLQPQHF
CDR3nt: TGTGCCAGCAGCTTTGGGTTGCAGCCCCAGCATTTT